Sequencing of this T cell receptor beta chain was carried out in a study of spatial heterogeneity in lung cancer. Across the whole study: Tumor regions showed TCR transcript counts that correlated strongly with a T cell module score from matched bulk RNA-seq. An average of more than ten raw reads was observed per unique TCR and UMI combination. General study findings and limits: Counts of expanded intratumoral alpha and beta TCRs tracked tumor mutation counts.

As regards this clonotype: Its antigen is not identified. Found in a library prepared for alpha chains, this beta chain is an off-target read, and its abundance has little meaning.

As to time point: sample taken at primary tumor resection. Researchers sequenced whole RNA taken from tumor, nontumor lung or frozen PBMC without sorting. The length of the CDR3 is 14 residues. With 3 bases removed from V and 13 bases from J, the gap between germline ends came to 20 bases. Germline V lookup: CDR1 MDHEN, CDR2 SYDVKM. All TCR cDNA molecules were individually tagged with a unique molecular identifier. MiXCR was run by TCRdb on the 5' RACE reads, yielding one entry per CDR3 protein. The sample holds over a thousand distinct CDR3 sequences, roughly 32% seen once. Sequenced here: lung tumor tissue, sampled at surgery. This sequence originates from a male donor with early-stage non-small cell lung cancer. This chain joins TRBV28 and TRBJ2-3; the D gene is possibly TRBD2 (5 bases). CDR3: CASSLMGSITGKYF. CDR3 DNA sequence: TGTGCCAGCAGTTTGATGGGGTCCATTACGGGAAAGTATTTT.